This passage covers 4 T cell receptor beta chains from one sample sequenced in a study of blood T cell repertoires in COVID-19. Assay: immunoSEQ multiplex PCR; the TCRdb copy retains only in-frame clones and omits some. Counted here are around 37,000 clones, around 90% occurring once; the ten biggest clones make up 1.5% to 2%. Sequencing was done on a sample of peripheral blood. These receptors all stem from a man aged 50-59 years with active or convalescent COVID-19.

The chain is built from TRBV28 and TRBJ2-3; D is possibly TRBD1 (6 bases). Trimming pared 10 bases from V and 1 base from J, leaving 15 bases between. This CDR3 has 14 amino acids. CDR1 MDHEN and CDR2 SYDVKM come from the germline V gene. CDR3 DNA sequence: TGTGCCACCCACAGGGAAGTGGGCACAGATACGCAGTATTTT. Amino acids: CATHREVGTDTQYF.

The J gene is TRBJ2-1, the V gene TRBV7-8; 8 positions match TRBD2. The germline V gene has CDR1 SGHVS and CDR2 FQNEAQ. With 6 bases clipped from V and 11 bases from J, the junction kept 9 bases outside the gene matches. This CDR3 has 13 residues. CDR3 amino acids: CASSPGGGGKQFF. CDR3 DNA sequence: TGTGCCAGCAGTCCCGGGGGGGGTGGTAAGCAGTTCTTC.

This clone was seen a single time. This chain uses TRBV4-1 with TRBJ1-6, with TRBD1 identical over 7 bases. The CDR3 spans 15 residues. Germline values: CDR1 MGHRA, CDR2 YSYEKL. Trimming took 0 bases from V and 8 from J; bases not matched to a gene: 4. The chain's CDR3 is CASSQETGWYSPLHF. CDR3 nucleotide sequence: TGCGCCAGCAGCCAAGAGACAGGGTGGTATTCACCCCTCCACTTT.

This chain links TRBV7-6 with TRBJ2-3; no definite D call. The CDR3 totals 14 residues. The V end lost 5 bases, the J end lost 4 bases, and 13 bases lay between the germline ends. Per germline, CDR1 SGHVS and CDR2 FNYEAQ. The CDR3 loop is CASSVSVVADTQYF. CDR3 coding DNA: TGTGCCAGCAGCGTCTCGGTAGTGGCAGATACGCAGTATTTT.